The T cell receptor (beta chain) described here comes from a study of blood T cell repertoires in COVID-19. As for the study in general: Both acute and convalescent COVID-19 samples were obtained from the United States, Italy and Spain.

Measured with immunoSEQ multiplex PCR; TCRdb has only the in-frame clones, and not every one. This sample has under 300,000 clones; 81% occur once, and the top ten carry under 3%. The source material was peripheral blood. This receptor was taken from a woman aged 60-70 years with active or convalescent COVID-19.

Here the CDR3 reads CASSLVVAGFGRSYEQYF. Here the CDR3 DNA reads TGTGCCAGCAGCTTAGTGGTTGCGGGTTTTGGCAGATCCTACGAGCAGTACTTC. The chain links TRBV7-8 to TRBJ2-7, with D possibly matching TRBD2 (5 bases). Germline loops: CDR1 SGHVS, CDR2 FQNEAQ. The CDR3 length is 18 residues. Trimming took off 1 base at V and 1 base at J, with 20 bases between the two ends.